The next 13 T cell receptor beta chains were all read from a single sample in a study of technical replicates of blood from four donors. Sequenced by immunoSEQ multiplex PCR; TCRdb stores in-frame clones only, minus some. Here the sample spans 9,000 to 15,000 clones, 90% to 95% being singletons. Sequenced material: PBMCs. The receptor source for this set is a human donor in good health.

CDR3 sequence (DNA): TGTGCCAGCAGCCCTCGACTGGCCCCCTACAATGAGCAGTTCTTC. This codes for CASSPRLAPYNEQFF. The chain links TRBV11-2 to TRBJ2-1; D uncertain. Trimming took 5 bases from V and 2 from J, leaving 13 bases between them. CDR3 size: 15 residues. CDR1 is SGHAT, CDR2 FQNNGV, per germline. Full variable domain (missing parts from reference TRBV11-2 and TRBJ2-1): EAGVAQSPRYKIIEKRQSVAFWCNPISGHATLYWYQQILGQGPKLLIQFQNNGVVDDSQLPKDRFSAERLKGVDSTLKIQPAKLEDSAVYLCASSPRLAPYNEQFFGPGTRLTVL.

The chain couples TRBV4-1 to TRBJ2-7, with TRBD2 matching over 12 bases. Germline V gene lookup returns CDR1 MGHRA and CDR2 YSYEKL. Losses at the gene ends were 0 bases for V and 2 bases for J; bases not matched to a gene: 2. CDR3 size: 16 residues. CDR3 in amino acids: CASSQDGLAGTYEQYF. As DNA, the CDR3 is TGCGCCAGCAGCCAAGACGGACTAGCGGGGACCTACGAGCAGTACTTC.

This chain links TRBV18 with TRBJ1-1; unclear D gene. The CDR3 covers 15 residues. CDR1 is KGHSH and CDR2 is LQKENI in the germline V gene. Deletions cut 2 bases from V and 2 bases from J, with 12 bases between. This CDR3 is CASSPIEDSNTEAFF. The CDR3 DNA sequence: TGTGCCAGCTCACCAATTGAGGACTCCAACACTGAAGCTTTCTTT.

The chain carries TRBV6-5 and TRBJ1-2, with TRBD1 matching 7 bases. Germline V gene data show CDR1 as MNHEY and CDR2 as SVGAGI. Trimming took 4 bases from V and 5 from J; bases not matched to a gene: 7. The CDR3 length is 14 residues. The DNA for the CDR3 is TGTGCCAGCAGTTCCTCGCAGGGGGATTATGGCTACACCTTC. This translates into CASSSSQGDYGYTF.

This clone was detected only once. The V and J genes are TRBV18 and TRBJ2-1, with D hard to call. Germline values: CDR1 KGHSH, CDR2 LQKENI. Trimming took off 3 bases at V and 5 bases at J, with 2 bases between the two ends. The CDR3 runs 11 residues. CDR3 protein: CASSPDNEQFF. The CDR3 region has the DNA TGTGCCAGCTCACCCGACAATGAGCAGTTCTTC.

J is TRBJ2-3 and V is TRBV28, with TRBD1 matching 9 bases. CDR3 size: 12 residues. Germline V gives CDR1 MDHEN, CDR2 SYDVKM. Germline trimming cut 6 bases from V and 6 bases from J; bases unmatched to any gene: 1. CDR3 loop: CASRTGGDTQYF. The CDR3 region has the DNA TGTGCCAGCAGGACAGGGGGGGATACGCAGTATTTT.

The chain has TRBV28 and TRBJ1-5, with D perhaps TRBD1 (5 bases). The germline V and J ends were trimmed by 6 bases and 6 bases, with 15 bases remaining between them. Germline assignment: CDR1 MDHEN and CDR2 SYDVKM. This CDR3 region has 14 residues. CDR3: CASSPWLGAQPQHF. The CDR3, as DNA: TGTGCCAGCAGCCCCTGGTTAGGGGCTCAGCCCCAGCATTTT.

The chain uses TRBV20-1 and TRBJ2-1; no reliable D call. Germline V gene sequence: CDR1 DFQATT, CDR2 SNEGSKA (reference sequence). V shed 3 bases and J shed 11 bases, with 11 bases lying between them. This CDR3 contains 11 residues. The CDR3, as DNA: TGCAGTGCTAGCCGAGCCGCAAAGCAGTTCTTC. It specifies CSASRAAKQFF.

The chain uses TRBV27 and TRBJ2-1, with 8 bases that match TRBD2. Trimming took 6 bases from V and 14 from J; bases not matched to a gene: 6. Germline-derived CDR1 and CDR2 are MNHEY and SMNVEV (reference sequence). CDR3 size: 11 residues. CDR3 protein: CASSSGTSEFF. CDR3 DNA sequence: TGTGCCAGCAGCTCCGGGACTAGTGAGTTCTTC.

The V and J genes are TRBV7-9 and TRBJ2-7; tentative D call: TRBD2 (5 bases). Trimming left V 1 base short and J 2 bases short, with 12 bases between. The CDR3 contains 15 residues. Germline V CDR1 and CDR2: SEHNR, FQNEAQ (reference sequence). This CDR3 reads CASSLDGELTYEQYF. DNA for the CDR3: TGTGCCAGCAGCTTAGACGGGGAGTTGACCTACGAGCAGTACTTC.

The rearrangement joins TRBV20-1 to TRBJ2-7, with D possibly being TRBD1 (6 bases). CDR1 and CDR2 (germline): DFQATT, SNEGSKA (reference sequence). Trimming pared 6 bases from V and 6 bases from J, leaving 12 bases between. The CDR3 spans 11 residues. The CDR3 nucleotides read TGCAGTGCCAGGGGTTTTGGCGAGCAGTACTTC. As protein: CSARGFGEQYF.

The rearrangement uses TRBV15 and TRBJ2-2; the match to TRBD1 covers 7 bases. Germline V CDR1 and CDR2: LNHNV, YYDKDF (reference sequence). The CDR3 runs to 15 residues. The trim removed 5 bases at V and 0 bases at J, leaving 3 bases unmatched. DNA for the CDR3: TGTGCCACCAGCTCCGGACAGGCGAACACCGGGGAGCTGTTTTTT. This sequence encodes CATSSGQANTGELFF.

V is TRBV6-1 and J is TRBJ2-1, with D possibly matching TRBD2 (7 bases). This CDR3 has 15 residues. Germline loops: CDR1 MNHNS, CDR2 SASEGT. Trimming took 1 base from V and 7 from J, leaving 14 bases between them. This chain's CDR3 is CASSEDHGRGNEQFF. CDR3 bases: TGTGCCAGCAGTGAAGATCATGGGAGGGGGAATGAGCAGTTCTTC.